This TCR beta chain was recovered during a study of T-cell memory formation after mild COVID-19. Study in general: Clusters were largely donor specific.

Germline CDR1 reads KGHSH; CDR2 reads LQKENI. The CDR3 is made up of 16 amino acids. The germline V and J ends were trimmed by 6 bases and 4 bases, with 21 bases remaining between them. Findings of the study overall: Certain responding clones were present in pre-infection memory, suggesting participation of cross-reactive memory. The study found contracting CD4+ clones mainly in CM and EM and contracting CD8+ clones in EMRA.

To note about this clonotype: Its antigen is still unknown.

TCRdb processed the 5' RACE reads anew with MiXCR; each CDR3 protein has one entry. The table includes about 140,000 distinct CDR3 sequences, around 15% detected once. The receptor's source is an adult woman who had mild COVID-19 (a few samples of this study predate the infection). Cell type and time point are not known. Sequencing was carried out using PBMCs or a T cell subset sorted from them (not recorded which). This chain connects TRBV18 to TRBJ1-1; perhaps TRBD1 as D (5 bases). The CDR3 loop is CASSPPPGLISTEAFF. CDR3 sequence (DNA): TGTGCCAGCTCGCCCCCCCCGGGACTCATCTCCACTGAAGCTTTCTTT. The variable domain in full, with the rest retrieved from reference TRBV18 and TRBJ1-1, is NAGVMQNPRHLVRRRGQEARLRCSPMKGHSHVYWYRQLPEEGLKFMVYLQKENIIDESGMPKERFSAEFPKEGPSILRIQQVVRGDSAAYFCASSPPPGLISTEAFFGQGTRLTVV.